The rows below give T cell receptor beta chains drawn from one sample of a study of T cell responses to AZD1222 COVID-19 vaccine. Repertoires were generated with immunoSEQ multiplex PCR, while TCRdb's copy carries only in-frame clones and drops some. Altogether 95,000 to 130,000 clones are present, 75% to 90% being singletons, with the ten largest covering roughly 4.3%. Here the sequenced sample was peripheral blood, taken on day 0 of MenACWY control vaccination. These receptors all come from an adult in good health. Each CDR3 is given with its conserved first and last residue. Clone sizes are given selectively: once, few, many, or a class where the clone is expanded.

CDR3: CASLGGPGELFF
J: TRBJ2-2
V: TRBV28
size: few

CDR3: CASSLIIAGGQETQYF
J: TRBJ2-5
V: TRBV7-2
size: .

CDR3: CASSPRRADTDTQYF
J: TRBJ2-3
V: TRBV18
size: .

CDR3: CATSRTSGPTSSYNEQFF
J: TRBJ2-1
V: TRBV15
size: .

CDR3: CASSVDRGLGTEAFF
J: TRBJ1-1
V: TRBV7-2
size: .

CDR3: CASSYSRDTASGPLHF
J: TRBJ1-6
V: TRBV6-5
size: .

CDR3: CASSHGFGPQYF
J: TRBJ2-3
V: TRBV14
size: once

CDR3: CASTLGAGEAFF
J: TRBJ1-1
V: TRBV5-1
size: .

CDR3: CASSLAPGGEIF
J: TRBJ1-1
V: TRBV7-2
size: .

CDR3: CASSLWGARGTGELFF
J: TRBJ2-2
V: TRBV7-2
size: few

CDR3: CATSDPTGPHANTGELFF
J: TRBJ2-2
V: TRBV24-1
size: .

CDR3: CASSVDSAGPQETQYF
J: TRBJ2-5
V: TRBV9
size: .

CDR3: CASSPDGQRRYSYEQYF
J: TRBJ2-7
V: TRBV18
size: .

CDR3: CASSQGESPGGTQYF
J: TRBJ2-5
V: TRBV4-3
size: .

CDR3: CASSLAGGRQETQYF
J: TRBJ2-5
V: TRBV5-1
size: .

CDR3: CASSPLQGYTEAFF
J: TRBJ1-1
V: TRBV7-9
size: .

CDR3: CASSLGAGDTQYF
J: TRBJ2-3
V: TRBV18
size: .

CDR3: CASSFTDDTEAFF
J: TRBJ1-1
V: TRBV5-5
size: .

CDR3: CASSSDRAYEQYF
J: TRBJ2-7
V: TRBV12-3/TRBV12-4
size: .

CDR3: CASSPVAVSGNTIYF
J: TRBJ1-3
V: TRBV7-6
size: .

CDR3: CASSVGTGKNSPLHF
J: TRBJ1-6
V: TRBV9
size: .

CDR3: CASREGFSEQYF
J: TRBJ2-7
V: TRBV10-2
size: .

CDR3: CASSDSFVEGAYNEQFF
J: TRBJ2-1
V: TRBV6-4
size: .

CDR3: CATSDSSGGVDYGYTF
J: TRBJ1-2
V: TRBV24-1
size: many

CDR3: CASSQRQARDTEAFF
J: TRBJ1-1
V: TRBV4-1
size: .

CDR3: CATSDLRAGATNTEAFF
J: TRBJ1-1
V: TRBV24-1
size: .

CDR3: CASSFGTGGIYGYTF
J: TRBJ1-2
V: TRBV11-2
size: few

CDR3: CASSRGSGNTEAFF
J: TRBJ1-1
V: TRBV5-1
size: once

CDR3: CASSFRDRGPNTEAFF
J: TRBJ1-1
V: TRBV13
size: .

CDR3: CASSLASGNTIYF
J: TRBJ1-3
V: TRBV19
size: .

CDR3: CASSLAGMNTEAFF
J: TRBJ1-1
V: TRBV14
size: .

CDR3: CASSPYRDNQPQHF
J: TRBJ1-5
V: TRBV5-6
size: .

CDR3: CASRNTGDYGYTF
J: TRBJ1-2
V: TRBV19
size: once

CDR3: CASSPPGRGETQYF
J: TRBJ2-5
V: TRBV27
size: once

CDR3: CASSLGPAGGTGYNEQFF
J: TRBJ2-1
V: TRBV11-2
size: once

CDR3: CASILRGPQAQPQHF
J: TRBJ1-5
V: TRBV28
size: .

CDR3: CASSLSRSGTPGELFF
J: TRBJ2-2
V: TRBV28
size: .

CDR3: CASSITGENTEAFF
J: TRBJ1-1
V: TRBV18
size: .

CDR3: CASSPLPPHPNPGRQTYEQYF
J: TRBJ2-7
V: TRBV18
size: once

CDR3: CASSLLAGSKDTQYF
J: TRBJ2-3
V: TRBV5-1
size: .

CDR3: CASSEGGYEQYF
J: TRBJ2-7
V: TRBV6-1
size: .

CDR3: CASSAGARQGYGYTF
J: TRBJ1-2
V: TRBV3-1/TRBV3-2
size: .

CDR3: CASSLLGGGQYNEQFF
J: TRBJ2-1
V: TRBV5-5
size: .

CDR3: CASSYEGDSNQPQHF
J: TRBJ1-5
V: TRBV5-5
size: .

CDR3: CSVASGRDDQPQHF
J: TRBJ1-5
V: TRBV29-1
size: .

CDR3: CAFRDRVSGANVLTF
J: TRBJ2-6
V: TRBV30
size: once

CDR3: CASSLNPMNTEAFF
J: TRBJ1-1
V: TRBV7-3
size: .

CDR3: CASSPGTRGYTF
J: TRBJ1-2
V: TRBV14
size: .

CDR3: CASRGDEKLFF
J: TRBJ1-4
V: TRBV6-5
size: once

CDR3: CASKSGQASDEKLFF
J: TRBJ1-4
V: TRBV19
size: once

CDR3: CASSWTTGAMRNQPQHF
J: TRBJ1-5
V: TRBV19
size: .

CDR3: CASSQVGGTVSYNEQFF
J: TRBJ2-1
V: TRBV14
size: .

CDR3: CASKKGGGTDTQYF
J: TRBJ2-3
V: TRBV6-6
size: .

CDR3: CASSPRAANTGELFF
J: TRBJ2-2
V: TRBV18
size: .

CDR3: CASSFRGTDTQYF
J: TRBJ2-3
V: TRBV7-2
size: once

CDR3: CASGTPGMNYGYTF
J: TRBJ1-2
V: TRBV19
size: .

CDR3: CAWSVAGRETQYF
J: TRBJ2-5
V: TRBV30
size: .

CDR3: CASRLGPNSPLHF
J: TRBJ1-6
V: TRBV12-3/TRBV12-4
size: .

CDR3: CASSYLRGEQYF
J: TRBJ2-7
V: TRBV6-2/TRBV6-3
size: once